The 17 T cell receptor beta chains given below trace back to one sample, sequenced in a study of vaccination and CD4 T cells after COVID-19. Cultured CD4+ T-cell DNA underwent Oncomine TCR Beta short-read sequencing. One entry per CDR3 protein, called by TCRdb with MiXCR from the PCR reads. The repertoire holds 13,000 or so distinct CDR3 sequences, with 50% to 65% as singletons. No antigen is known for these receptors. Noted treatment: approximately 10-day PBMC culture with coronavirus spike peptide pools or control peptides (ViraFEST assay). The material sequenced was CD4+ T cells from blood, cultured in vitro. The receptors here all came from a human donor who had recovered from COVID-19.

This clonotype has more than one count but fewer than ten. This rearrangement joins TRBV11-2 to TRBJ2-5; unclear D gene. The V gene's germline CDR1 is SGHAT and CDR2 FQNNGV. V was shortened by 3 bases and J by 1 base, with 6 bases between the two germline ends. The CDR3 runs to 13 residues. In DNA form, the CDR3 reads TGTGCCAGCAGCTTGGAAGCCCAAGAGACCCAGTACTTC. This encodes CASSLEAQETQYF.

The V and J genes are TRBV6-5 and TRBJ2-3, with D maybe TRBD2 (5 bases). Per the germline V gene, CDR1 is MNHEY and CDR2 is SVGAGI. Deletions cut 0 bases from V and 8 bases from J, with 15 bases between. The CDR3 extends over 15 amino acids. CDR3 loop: CASSYSGSPRGTQYF. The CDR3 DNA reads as TGTGCCAGCAGTTACTCGGGGTCCCCCCGGGGTACGCAGTATTTT.

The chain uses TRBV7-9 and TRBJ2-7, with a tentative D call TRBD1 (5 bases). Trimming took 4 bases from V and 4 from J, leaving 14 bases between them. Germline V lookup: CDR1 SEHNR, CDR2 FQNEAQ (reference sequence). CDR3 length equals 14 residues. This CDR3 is CASSSQGAFYEQYF. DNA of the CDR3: TGTGCCAGCAGCTCCCAAGGGGCGTTTTACGAGCAGTACTTC.

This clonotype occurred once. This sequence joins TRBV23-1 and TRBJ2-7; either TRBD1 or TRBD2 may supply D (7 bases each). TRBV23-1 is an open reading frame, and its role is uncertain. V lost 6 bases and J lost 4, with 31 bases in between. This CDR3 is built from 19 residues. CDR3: CASSRGGQRTQTSMYEQYF. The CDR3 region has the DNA TGCGCCAGCAGCCGTGGGGGACAGAGGACCCAGACTAGCATGTACGAGCAGTACTTC.

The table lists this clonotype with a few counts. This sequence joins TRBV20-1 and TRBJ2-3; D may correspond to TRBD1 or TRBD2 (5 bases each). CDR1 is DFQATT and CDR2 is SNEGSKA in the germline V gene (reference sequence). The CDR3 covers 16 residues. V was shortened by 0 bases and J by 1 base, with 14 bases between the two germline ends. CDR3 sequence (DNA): TGCAGTGCTAGAGATTCTGGGGGAGACGGCACAGATACGCAGTATTTT. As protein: CSARDSGGDGTDTQYF.

The CDR3 DNA sequence: TGTGCCAGCAGGGGAGCAGTGAACACTGAAGCTTTCTTT. Encoded protein: CASRGAVNTEAFF. The chain uses TRBV28 and TRBJ1-1; D gene ambiguous. V lost 6 bases and J lost 0, with 8 bases in between. CDR1 and CDR2 from the germline V gene are MDHEN and SYDVKM. This CDR3 is 13 amino acids long.

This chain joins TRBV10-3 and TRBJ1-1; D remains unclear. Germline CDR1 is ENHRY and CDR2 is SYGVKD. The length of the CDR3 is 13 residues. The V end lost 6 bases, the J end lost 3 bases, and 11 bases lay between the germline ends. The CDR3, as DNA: TGTGCCATCAGCCTCGGGAGTGACACTGAAGCTTTCTTT. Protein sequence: CAISLGSDTEAFF.

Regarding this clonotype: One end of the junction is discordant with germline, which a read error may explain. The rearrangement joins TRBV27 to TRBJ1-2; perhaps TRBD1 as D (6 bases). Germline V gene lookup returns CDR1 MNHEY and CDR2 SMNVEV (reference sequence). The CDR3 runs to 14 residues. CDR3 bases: TGTGCCAGCAGTTCCCTATCTGGACAGCCTTACGCCAGCTTC. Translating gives CASSSLSGQPYASF.

The CDR3 loop is CASSLDGGRNTGELFF. CDR3 DNA: TGCGCCAGCAGCTTGGATGGCGGGAGGAACACCGGGGAGCTGTTTTTT. The chain joins TRBV5-1 to TRBJ2-2; 7 nucleotides agree with TRBD2. The CDR3 contains 16 residues. The J segment lost 1 base and the V segment lost 0 bases, leaving 3 bases of the junction unmatched. From germline, CDR1 is SGHRS and CDR2 YFSETQ.

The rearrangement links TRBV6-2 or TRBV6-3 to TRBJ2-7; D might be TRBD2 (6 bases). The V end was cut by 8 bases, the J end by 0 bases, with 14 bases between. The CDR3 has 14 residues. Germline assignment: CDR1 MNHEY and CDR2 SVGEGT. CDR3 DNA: TGTGCCAGCGGCCGGGGAGGTGCCTCCTACGAGCAGTACTTC. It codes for CASGRGGASYEQYF.

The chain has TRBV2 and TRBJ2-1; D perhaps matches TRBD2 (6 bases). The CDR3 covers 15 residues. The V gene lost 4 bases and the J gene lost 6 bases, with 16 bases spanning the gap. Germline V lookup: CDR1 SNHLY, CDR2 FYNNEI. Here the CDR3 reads CASSGGIRSLNEQFF. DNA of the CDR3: TGTGCCAGCAGTGGCGGGATTAGGAGTCTCAATGAGCAGTTCTTC.

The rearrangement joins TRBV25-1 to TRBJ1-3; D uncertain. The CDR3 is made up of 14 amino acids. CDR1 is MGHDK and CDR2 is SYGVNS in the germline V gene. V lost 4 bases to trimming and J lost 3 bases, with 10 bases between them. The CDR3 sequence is CASSGTSGGNTIYF. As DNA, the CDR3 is TGTGCCAGCAGTGGGACTTCGGGTGGAAACACCATATATTTT. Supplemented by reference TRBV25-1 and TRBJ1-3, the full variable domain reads EADIYQTPRYLVIGTGKKITLECSQTMGHDKMYWYQQDPGMELHLIHYSYGVNSTEKGDLSSESTVSRIRTEHFPLTLESARPSHTSQYLCASSGTSGGNTIYFGEGSWLTVV.

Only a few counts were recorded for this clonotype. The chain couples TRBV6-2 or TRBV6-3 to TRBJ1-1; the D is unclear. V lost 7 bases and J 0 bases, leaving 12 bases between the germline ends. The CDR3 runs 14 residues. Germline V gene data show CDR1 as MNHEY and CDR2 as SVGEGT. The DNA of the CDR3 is TGTGCCAGCACCCCCACTGGGGTGAACACTGAAGCTTTCTTT. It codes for CASTPTGVNTEAFF.

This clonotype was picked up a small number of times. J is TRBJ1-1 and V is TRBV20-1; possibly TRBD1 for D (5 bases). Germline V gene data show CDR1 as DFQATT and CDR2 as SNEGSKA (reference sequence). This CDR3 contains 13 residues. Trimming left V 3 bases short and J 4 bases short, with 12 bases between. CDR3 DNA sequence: TGCAGTGCTAGCAGGGTTTTTACCACTGAAGCTTTCTTT. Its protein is CSASRVFTTEAFF.

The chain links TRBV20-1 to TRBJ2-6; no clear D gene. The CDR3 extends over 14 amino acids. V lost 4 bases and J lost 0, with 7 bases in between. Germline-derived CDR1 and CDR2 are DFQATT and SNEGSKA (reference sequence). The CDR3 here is CSANSVSGANVLTF. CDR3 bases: TGCAGTGCTAACAGTGTCTCTGGGGCCAACGTCCTGACTTTC.

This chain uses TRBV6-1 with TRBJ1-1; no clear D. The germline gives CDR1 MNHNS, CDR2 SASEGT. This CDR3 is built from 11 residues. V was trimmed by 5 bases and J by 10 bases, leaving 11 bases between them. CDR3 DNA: TGTGCCAGCAGTACCCCCCTAGGAGCTTTCTTT. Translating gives CASSTPLGAFF.

In nucleotides, the CDR3 is TGTGCCACCAGCAGGACCACTAGCGGGAGGGCCAACAATGAGCAGTTCTTC. Protein product: CATSRTTSGRANNEQFF. The chain carries TRBV15 and TRBJ2-1; 13 bases are a match to TRBD2. Germline CDR1 is LNHNV and CDR2 is YYDKDF (reference sequence). CDR3 size: 17 residues. V lost 3 bases and J lost 5; bases outside the gene matches: 7.